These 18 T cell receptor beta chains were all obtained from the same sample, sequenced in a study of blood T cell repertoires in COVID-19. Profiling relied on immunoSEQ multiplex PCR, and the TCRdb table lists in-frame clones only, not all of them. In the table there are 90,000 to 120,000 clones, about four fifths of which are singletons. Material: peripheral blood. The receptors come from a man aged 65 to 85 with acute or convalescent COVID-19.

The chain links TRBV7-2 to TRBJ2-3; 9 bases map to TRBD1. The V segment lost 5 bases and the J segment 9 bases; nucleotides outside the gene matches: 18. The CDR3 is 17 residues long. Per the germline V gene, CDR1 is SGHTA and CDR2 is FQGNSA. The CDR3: CASSPRTGASFVETQYF. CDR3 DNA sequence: TGTGCCAGCAGCCCCCGGACAGGGGCTTCCTTCGTAGAGACGCAGTATTTT.

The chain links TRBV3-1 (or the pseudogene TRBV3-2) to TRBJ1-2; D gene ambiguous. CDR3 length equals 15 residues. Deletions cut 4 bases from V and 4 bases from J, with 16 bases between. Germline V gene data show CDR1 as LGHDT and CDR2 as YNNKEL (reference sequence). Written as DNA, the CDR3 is TGTGCCAGCAGCCCCACAGCAGGCCGGGGCTATGGCTACACCTTC. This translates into CASSPTAGRGYGYTF.

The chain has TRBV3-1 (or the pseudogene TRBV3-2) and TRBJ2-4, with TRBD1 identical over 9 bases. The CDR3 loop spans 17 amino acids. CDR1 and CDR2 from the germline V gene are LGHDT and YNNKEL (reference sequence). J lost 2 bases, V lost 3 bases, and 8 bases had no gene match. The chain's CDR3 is CASSHPQGTGTKNIQYF. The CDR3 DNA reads TGTGCCAGCAGCCATCCGCAGGGGACAGGGACCAAAAACATTCAGTACTTC.

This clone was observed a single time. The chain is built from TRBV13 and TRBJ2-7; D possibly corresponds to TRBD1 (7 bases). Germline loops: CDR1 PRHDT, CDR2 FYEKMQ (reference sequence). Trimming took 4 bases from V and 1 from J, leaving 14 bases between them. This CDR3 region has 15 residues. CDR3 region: CASSSRQGGSYEQYF. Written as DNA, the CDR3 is TGTGCCAGCAGCTCCCGACAGGGAGGTTCCTACGAGCAGTACTTC.

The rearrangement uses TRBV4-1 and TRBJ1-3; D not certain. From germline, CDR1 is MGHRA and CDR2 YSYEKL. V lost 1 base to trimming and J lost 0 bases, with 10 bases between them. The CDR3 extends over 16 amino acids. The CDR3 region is CASSQGGEHSGNTIYF. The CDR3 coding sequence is TGCGCCAGCAGCCAAGGAGGTGAGCACTCTGGAAACACCATATATTTT.

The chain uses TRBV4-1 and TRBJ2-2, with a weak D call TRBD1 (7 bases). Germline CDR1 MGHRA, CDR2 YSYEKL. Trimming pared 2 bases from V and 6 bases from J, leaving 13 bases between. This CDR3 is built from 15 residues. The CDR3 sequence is CASSQPDRDSGELFF. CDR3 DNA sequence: TGCGCCAGCAGCCAACCCGACAGGGACTCCGGGGAGCTGTTTTTT.

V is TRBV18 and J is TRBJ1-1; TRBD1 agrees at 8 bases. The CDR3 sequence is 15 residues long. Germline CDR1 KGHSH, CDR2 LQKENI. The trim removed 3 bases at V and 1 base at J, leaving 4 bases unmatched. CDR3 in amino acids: CASSPARGPNTEAFF. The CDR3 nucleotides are TGTGCCAGCTCACCGGCCAGGGGGCCGAACACTGAAGCTTTCTTT.

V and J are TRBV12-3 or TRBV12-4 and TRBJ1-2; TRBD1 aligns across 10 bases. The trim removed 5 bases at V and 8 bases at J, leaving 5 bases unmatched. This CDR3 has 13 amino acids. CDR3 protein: CASSKGQGVGYTF. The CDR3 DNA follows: TGTGCCAGCAGTAAAGGACAGGGGGTGGGCTACACCTTC.

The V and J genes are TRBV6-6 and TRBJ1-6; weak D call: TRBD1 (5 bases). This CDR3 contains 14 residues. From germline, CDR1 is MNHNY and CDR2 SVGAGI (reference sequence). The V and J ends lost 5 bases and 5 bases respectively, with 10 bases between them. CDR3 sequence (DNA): TGTGCCAGCAGTCCGATAGGGGATAATTCACCCCTCCACTTT. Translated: CASSPIGDNSPLHF.

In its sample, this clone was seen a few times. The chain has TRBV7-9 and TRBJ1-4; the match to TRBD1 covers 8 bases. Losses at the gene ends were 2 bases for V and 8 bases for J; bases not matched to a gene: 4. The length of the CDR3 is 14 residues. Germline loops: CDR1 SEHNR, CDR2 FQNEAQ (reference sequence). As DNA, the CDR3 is TGTGCCAGCAGCTTAAGTCAGGGGGCGGAAAAACTGTTTTTT. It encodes CASSLSQGAEKLFF.

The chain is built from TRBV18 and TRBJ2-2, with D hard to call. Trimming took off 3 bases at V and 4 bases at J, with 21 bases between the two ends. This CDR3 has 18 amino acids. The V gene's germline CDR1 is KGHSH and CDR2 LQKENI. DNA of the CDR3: TGTGCCAGCTCACCTCTGTCTGGCAGGATCGGTGGCACCGGGGAGCTGTTTTTT. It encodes CASSPLSGRIGGTGELFF.

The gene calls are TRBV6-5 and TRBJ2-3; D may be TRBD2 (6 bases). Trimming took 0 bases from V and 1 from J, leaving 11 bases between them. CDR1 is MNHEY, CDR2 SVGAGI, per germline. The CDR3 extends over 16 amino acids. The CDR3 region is CASSYSNSGGTDTQYF. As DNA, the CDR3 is TGTGCCAGCAGTTACTCGAATAGCGGCGGCACAGATACGCAGTATTTT.

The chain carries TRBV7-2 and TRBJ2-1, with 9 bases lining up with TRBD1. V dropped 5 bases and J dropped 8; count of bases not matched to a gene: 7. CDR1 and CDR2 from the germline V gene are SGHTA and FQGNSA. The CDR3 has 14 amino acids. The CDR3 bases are TGTGCCAGCAGCGGAACCGGGACAGGGTATGAGCAGTTCTTC. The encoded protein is CASSGTGTGYEQFF.

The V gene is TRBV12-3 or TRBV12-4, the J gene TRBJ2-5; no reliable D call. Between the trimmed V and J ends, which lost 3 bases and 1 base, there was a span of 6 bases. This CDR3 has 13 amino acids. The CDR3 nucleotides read TGTGCCAGCAGTTTTTCTACCCAAGAGACCCAGTACTTC. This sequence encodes CASSFSTQETQYF.

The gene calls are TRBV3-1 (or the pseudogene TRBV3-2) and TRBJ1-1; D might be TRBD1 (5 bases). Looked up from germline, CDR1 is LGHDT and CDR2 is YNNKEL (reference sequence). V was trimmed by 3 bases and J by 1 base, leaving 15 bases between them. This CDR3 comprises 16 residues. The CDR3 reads CASSHSGHIRNTEAFF. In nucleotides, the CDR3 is TGTGCCAGCAGCCACTCAGGACACATCAGGAACACTGAAGCTTTCTTT.

CDR3 loop: CAISEEAYEQYF. CDR3 bases: TGTGCCATCAGTGAAGAAGCGTACGAGCAGTACTTC. The genes are TRBV10-3 and TRBJ2-7; no reliable D call. The CDR3 spans 12 residues. CDR1 and CDR2 from the germline V gene are ENHRY and SYGVKD. The germline V and J ends were trimmed by 3 bases and 4 bases, with 7 bases remaining between them.

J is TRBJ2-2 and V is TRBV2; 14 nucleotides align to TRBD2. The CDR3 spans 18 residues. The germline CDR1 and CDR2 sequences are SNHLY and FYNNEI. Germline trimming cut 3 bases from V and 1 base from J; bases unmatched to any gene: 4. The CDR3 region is CASSEGLAGAQNTGELFF. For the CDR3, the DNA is TGTGCCAGCAGTGAGGGACTAGCGGGGGCCCAGAACACCGGGGAGCTGTTTTTT.

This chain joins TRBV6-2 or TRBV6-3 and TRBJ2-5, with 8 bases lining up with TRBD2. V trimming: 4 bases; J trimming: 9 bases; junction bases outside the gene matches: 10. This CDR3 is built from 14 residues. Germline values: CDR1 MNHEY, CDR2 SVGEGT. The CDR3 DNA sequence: TGTGCCAGCAGTTCCCCGGCTAGCGGGCTCGCCCAGTACTTC. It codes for CASSSPASGLAQYF.